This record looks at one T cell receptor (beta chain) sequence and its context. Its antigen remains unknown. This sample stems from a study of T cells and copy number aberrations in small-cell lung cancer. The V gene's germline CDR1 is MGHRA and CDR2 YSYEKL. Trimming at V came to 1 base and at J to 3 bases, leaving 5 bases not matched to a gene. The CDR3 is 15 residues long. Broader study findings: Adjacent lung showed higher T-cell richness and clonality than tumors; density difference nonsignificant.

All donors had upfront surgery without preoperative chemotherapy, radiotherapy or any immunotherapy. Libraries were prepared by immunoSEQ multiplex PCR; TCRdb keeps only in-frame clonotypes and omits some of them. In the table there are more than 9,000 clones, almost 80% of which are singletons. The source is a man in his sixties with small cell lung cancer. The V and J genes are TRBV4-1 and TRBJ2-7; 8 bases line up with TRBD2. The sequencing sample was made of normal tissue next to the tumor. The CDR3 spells CASSQAAGEGYEQYF. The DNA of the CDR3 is TGCGCCAGCAGCCAAGCAGCGGGAGAAGGCTACGAGCAGTACTTC.